A selection of T cell receptor beta chains follows, all from one sample in a study of control samples from healthy donors and cancer patients. This table comes from immunoSEQ multiplex PCR, and its TCRdb copy is limited to in-frame clones, with some not included. The sample yields about 130,000 clones, over 75% seen once. Material: blood. All receptors come from a man aged 18-30 years in good health. Both conserved end residues are part of each CDR3. D genes are given only for firm matches. Clone size appears in some rows only: once, few, many, or a class for an expanded clone.

J,D,size,V,length,DNA,CDR3
TRBJ1-2,-,-,TRBV6-6,12,TGTGCCAGCAGTCTACTCAGGGATGGCTACACCTTC,CASSLLRDGYTF
TRBJ1-1,TRBD1,-,TRBV2,14,TGTGCCAGCATTCTACAGGGGAGAAACACTGAAGCTTTCTTT,CASILQGRNTEAFF
TRBJ2-2,-,-,TRBV15,14,TGTGCCACCAGCCCCCTCTTGAACACCGGGGAGCTGTTTTTT,CATSPLLNTGELFF
TRBJ2-1,TRBD2,-,TRBV6-5,13,TGTGCCAGCGTGCTAGCGGGACGCAATGAGCAGTTCTTC,CASVLAGRNEQFF
TRBJ1-2,-,-,TRBV9,14,TGTGCCAGCAGCGACGGACAGATCCGATATGGCTACACCTTC,CASSDGQIRYGYTF
TRBJ2-1,-,-,TRBV5-4,13,TGTGCCAGCAGCTTTGTTGGGGGTAATGAGCAGTTCTTC,CASSFVGGNEQFF
TRBJ1-3,TRBD1,-,TRBV3-1/TRBV3-2,15,TGTGCCAGCAGCACCGGGACAGGGACTGGAAACACCATATATTTT,CASSTGTGTGNTIYF
TRBJ2-1,-,-,TRBV3-1/TRBV3-2,14,TGTGCCAGCAGCCGGGCTAGTGGTCCGGATGAGCAGTTCTTC,CASSRASGPDEQFF
TRBJ2-1,TRBD1,-,TRBV15,17,TGTGCCACCAGCAGACCCCGGTATCAGGGGGCGCCCGGTGAGCAGTTCTTC,CATSRPRYQGAPGEQFF
TRBJ1-1,TRBD1,-,TRBV2,16,TGTGCCAGCAGTGAATTGGGCAGGGGGCTAGACACTGAAGCTTTCTTT,CASSELGRGLDTEAFF
TRBJ2-1,-,few,TRBV5-6,12,TGTGCCAGCAGCTCTGCAAGCCCTAATTTGTTCTTC,CASSSASPNLFF
TRBJ2-1,-,-,TRBV6-1,13,TGTGCCAGCAGTGAGTACTTCTACAATGAGCAGTTCTTC,CASSEYFYNEQFF
TRBJ1-2,-,-,TRBV10-3,12,TGTGCCATCAGGAATGACCCGTATGGCTACACCTTC,CAIRNDPYGYTF